Below are 22 T cell receptor beta chains sequenced from a single sample in a study of Ad26.COV2.S vaccination and SARS-CoV-2 variants. Sample treatment: roughly 19 received Ad26.COV2.S at low or high dose, single or two shots; about five received placebo; per-sample allocation not given. Sampling took place 63 days after the first vaccine or placebo injection. Profiling relied on immunoSEQ multiplex PCR, and the TCRdb table lists in-frame clones only, not all of them. Among 350,000 to 500,000 clones listed, around nine tenths were seen once. The input for sequencing was peripheral blood, taken in a trial of Ad26.COV2.S vaccine versus placebo. The receptors stem from a person aged 18-60 years who received the Ad26.COV2.S COVID-19 vaccine or a placebo.

V usage is TRBV11-2 and J usage is TRBJ2-1; TRBD2 matches 8 bases. The CDR3 is made up of 15 amino acids. Losses at the gene ends were 5 bases for V and 4 bases for J; bases not matched to a gene: 7. Germline V gives CDR1 SGHAT, CDR2 FQNNGV. This CDR3 reads CASSKRERAYNEQFF. The CDR3 coding sequence is TGTGCCAGCAGCAAGCGGGAGCGGGCTTACAATGAGCAGTTCTTC.

This rearrangement joins TRBV5-5 to TRBJ1-2; 7 bases fit TRBD1. Looked up from germline, CDR1 is SGHKS and CDR2 is YYEKEE (reference sequence). The CDR3 contains 15 residues. The junction had 6 bases not matched to a gene; V was cut back by 0 bases and J by 4 bases. CDR3 loop: CASSLAAGGIYGYTF. The CDR3 DNA follows: TGTGCCAGCAGCTTGGCTGCAGGGGGAATCTATGGCTACACCTTC. The whole variable domain, remainder taken from reference TRBV5-5 and TRBJ1-2, is DAGVTQSPTHLIKTRGQQVTLRCSPISGHKSVSWYQQVLGQGPQFIFQYYEKEERGRGNFPDRFSARQFPNYSSELNVNALLLGDSALYLCASSLAAGGIYGYTFGSGTRLTVV.

This chain joins TRBV9 and TRBJ2-1; perhaps TRBD2 as D (6 bases). V lost 0 bases, J lost 9 bases, and 13 bases lay in between. The germline gives CDR1 SGDLS, CDR2 YYNGEE. The CDR3 is 14 residues long. The DNA of the CDR3 is TGTGCCAGCAGCGTAGGAGGAGTGGGAGGTGAGCAGTTCTTC. Its protein product is CASSVGGVGGEQFF.

The chain joins TRBV28 to TRBJ2-1; TRBD2 is a possible D gene (5 bases). The CDR3 has 13 amino acids. Germline CDR1 MDHEN, CDR2 SYDVKM. The V end was cut by 5 bases, the J end by 11 bases, with 16 bases between. The CDR3 DNA sequence: TGTGCCAGCAGTCCACCGAGCGGACTTAAGCAGTTCTTC. Translated: CASSPPSGLKQFF.

The V gene is TRBV19, the J gene TRBJ2-2, with 8 nucleotides matching TRBD1. V was clipped by 4 bases and J by 4 bases; unmatched bases: 17. CDR1 and CDR2 (germline): LNHDA, SQIVND (reference sequence). The CDR3 spans 19 residues. The CDR3 nucleotides are TGTGCCAGTAGTACAACCGGGACAGGAGACGCGTGGGTCACCGGGGAGCTGTTTTTT. This translates into CASSTTGTGDAWVTGELFF.

The V gene is TRBV29-1, the J gene TRBJ2-5; D gene ambiguous. Per germline, CDR1 SQVTM and CDR2 ANQGSEA. CDR3 size: 11 residues. Between the trimmed V and J ends, which lost 4 bases and 1 base, there was a span of 4 bases. CDR3 residues: CSVGIQETQYF. The CDR3 bases are TGCAGCGTTGGGATCCAAGAGACCCAGTACTTC.

The chain links TRBV7-2 to TRBJ1-4; the D is unclear. The CDR3 totals 13 residues. The germline CDR1 and CDR2 sequences are SGHTA and FQGNSA. V lost 5 bases and J lost 8, with 12 bases in between. CDR3 in amino acids: CASSPGRTEKLFF. The CDR3, as DNA: TGTGCCAGCAGCCCCGGACGGACCGAAAAACTGTTTTTT.

CDR3 DNA: TGTGCCAGCAGCTTAGTAGCGGGAGGCTGGTACGAGCAGTACTTC. Protein: CASSLVAGGWYEQYF. The rearrangement joins TRBV11-2 to TRBJ2-7, with 10 bases that match TRBD2. The ends lost 1 base at V and 4 bases at J; junction bases unmatched: 4. Per germline, CDR1 SGHAT and CDR2 FQNNGV. There are 15 residues in the CDR3.

V is TRBV6-5 and J is TRBJ1-3; a possible D gene is TRBD1 (6 bases). Trimming shortened V by 8 bases and J by 0 bases, and 11 bases separated the two germline ends. The germline CDR1 and CDR2 sequences are MNHEY and SVGAGI. This CDR3 has 14 residues. Written as DNA, the CDR3 is TGTGCCAGCTGGGGGGGCTCCTCTGGAAACACCATATATTTT. Residues: CASWGGSSGNTIYF.

This chain connects TRBV6-2 or TRBV6-3 to TRBJ1-5; TRBD1 aligns across 9 bases. CDR3 size: 15 residues. V was clipped by 5 bases and J by 4 bases; unmatched bases: 6. Germline V gene data show CDR1 as MNHEY and CDR2 as SVGEGT. The DNA of the CDR3 is TGTGCCAGCAGTAAGAAGGGACAGGGAAATCAGCCCCAGCATTTT. Translation: CASSKKGQGNQPQHF.

V gene TRBV19 combines with J gene TRBJ2-1; 13 bases map to TRBD2. The CDR3 has 15 amino acids. CDR1 LNHDA and CDR2 SQIVND come from the germline V gene (reference sequence). The V segment lost 4 bases and the J segment 7 bases; nucleotides outside the gene matches: 4. The CDR3: CASSTPTSGRNEQFF. Here the CDR3 DNA reads TGTGCCAGTAGTACCCCGACTAGCGGGAGGAATGAGCAGTTCTTC. The entire variable domain, with the rest obtained from reference TRBV19 and TRBJ2-1, is as follows: DGGITQSPKYLFRKEGQNVTLSCEQNLNHDAMYWYRQDPGQGLRLIYYSQIVNDFQKGDIAEGYSVSREKKESFPLTVTSAQKNPTAFYLCASSTPTSGRNEQFFGPGTRLTVL.

The chain links TRBV15 to TRBJ2-3; 7 bases fit TRBD1. This CDR3 spans 15 amino acids. CDR1 and CDR2 from the germline V gene are LNHNV and YYDKDF (reference sequence). V lost 5 bases, J lost 5 bases, and 10 bases stayed unmatched. The CDR3 sequence: CATSRDRVAVDTQYF. CDR3 nucleotides: TGTGCCACCAGCCGCGACAGGGTTGCGGTAGATACGCAGTATTTT.

This chain uses TRBV9 with TRBJ2-5; no definite D call. Germline lookup yields CDR1 SGDLS and CDR2 YYNGEE. V was trimmed by 3 bases and J by 1 base, leaving 13 bases between them. This CDR3 is 15 amino acids long. CDR3 in amino acids: CASSASLRTQETQYF. The DNA of the CDR3 is TGTGCCAGCAGCGCCAGTCTCCGGACCCAAGAGACCCAGTACTTC.

The chain links TRBV29-1 to TRBJ2-7, with a possible D match to TRBD1 (6 bases). CDR1 is SQVTM, CDR2 ANQGSEA, per germline. The CDR3 is 13 amino acids. The V end was cut by 4 bases, the J end by 0 bases, with 10 bases between. The CDR3 region is CSVVARGSYEQYF. CDR3 coding DNA: TGCAGCGTTGTAGCCAGGGGCTCCTACGAGCAGTACTTC.

Points on this clone: In the same sample, other DNA sequences code for this CDR3. This rearrangement joins TRBV6-1 to TRBJ2-7; D ambiguous. The CDR3 is made up of 12 amino acids. Trimming removed 3 bases at V and 3 bases at J, with 6 bases between. Germline V gives CDR1 MNHNS, CDR2 SASEGT. CDR3 amino acids: CASSEGFYEQYF. As DNA, the CDR3 is TGTGCCAGCAGTGAGGGTTTCTACGAGCAGTACTTC.

This chain uses TRBV7-9 with TRBJ2-2; D unclear. Looked up from germline, CDR1 is SEHNR and CDR2 is FQNEAQ (reference sequence). The V end was cut by 5 bases, the J end by 5 bases, with 12 bases between. The CDR3 has 14 amino acids. The CDR3 nucleotides read TGTGCCAGCAGCCGTGAACTCGATACCGGGGAGCTGTTTTTT. Its translation is CASSRELDTGELFF. Full variable domain (outside the CDR3, taken from reference TRBV7-9 and TRBJ2-2): DTGVSQNPRHKITKRGQNVTFRCDPISEHNRLYWYRQTLGQGPEFLTYFQNEAQLEKSRLLSDRFSAERPKGSFSTLEIQRTEQGDSAMYLCASSRELDTGELFFGEGSRLTVL.

This chain links TRBV19 with TRBJ2-7; weak D call: TRBD2 (6 bases). V shed 1 base and J shed 2 bases, with 12 bases lying between them. The CDR3 extends over 15 amino acids. Germline V gives CDR1 LNHDA, CDR2 SQIVND (reference sequence). The CDR3 coding sequence is TGTGCCAGTAGTATAGCTTGGAGGGCTACCTACGAGCAGTACTTC. Residues: CASSIAWRATYEQYF.

J is TRBJ2-7 and V is TRBV11-2, with D uncertain. V was shortened by 5 bases and J by 0 bases, with 8 bases between the two germline ends. This CDR3 spans 13 amino acids. The germline V gene has CDR1 SGHAT and CDR2 FQNNGV. The CDR3 is CASSLHRSYEQYF. CDR3 in DNA: TGTGCCAGCAGCCTACATCGCTCCTACGAGCAGTACTTC.

On this clone: In the same sample, other DNA sequences code for this CDR3. V gene TRBV20-1 combines with J gene TRBJ2-5; unclear D gene. CDR1 is DFQATT, CDR2 SNEGSKA, per germline (reference sequence). Trimming took 6 bases from V and 2 from J, leaving 4 bases between them. This CDR3 is built from 10 residues. CDR3 in amino acids: CSARQETQYF. The CDR3 bases are TGCAGTGCGAGACAAGAGACCCAGTACTTC.

The rearrangement uses TRBV5-6 and TRBJ2-7; 9 bases are a match to TRBD2. J lost 2 bases, V lost 3 bases, and 9 bases had no gene match. The CDR3 totals 16 residues. From germline, CDR1 is SGHDT and CDR2 YYEEEE. CDR3 sequence (DNA): TGTGCCAGCAGCTCTCCATGGCGGGAGGGCCCCTACGAGCAGTACTTC. Amino acid sequence: CASSSPWREGPYEQYF.

This clone has just one count. The CDR3 loop is CATPAQREKTGELFF. The CDR3 DNA is TGTGCCACCCCCGCCCAGCGGGAGAAGACCGGGGAGCTGTTTTTT. This chain connects TRBV11-3 to TRBJ2-2; TRBD2 matches at 8 bases. This CDR3 has 15 amino acids. V dropped 10 bases and J dropped 5; count of bases not matched to a gene: 12. CDR1 SGHNT and CDR2 YENEEA come from the germline V gene.

V usage is TRBV6-5 and J usage is TRBJ1-2; D is undetermined. Germline V gene data show CDR1 as MNHEY and CDR2 as SVGAGI. The CDR3 sequence is 14 residues long. Trimming removed 0 bases from V and 2 bases from J, with 7 bases in between. CDR3 protein: CASSYSAGNYGYTF. Written as DNA, the CDR3 is TGTGCCAGCAGTTACTCAGCCGGGAACTATGGCTACACCTTC.